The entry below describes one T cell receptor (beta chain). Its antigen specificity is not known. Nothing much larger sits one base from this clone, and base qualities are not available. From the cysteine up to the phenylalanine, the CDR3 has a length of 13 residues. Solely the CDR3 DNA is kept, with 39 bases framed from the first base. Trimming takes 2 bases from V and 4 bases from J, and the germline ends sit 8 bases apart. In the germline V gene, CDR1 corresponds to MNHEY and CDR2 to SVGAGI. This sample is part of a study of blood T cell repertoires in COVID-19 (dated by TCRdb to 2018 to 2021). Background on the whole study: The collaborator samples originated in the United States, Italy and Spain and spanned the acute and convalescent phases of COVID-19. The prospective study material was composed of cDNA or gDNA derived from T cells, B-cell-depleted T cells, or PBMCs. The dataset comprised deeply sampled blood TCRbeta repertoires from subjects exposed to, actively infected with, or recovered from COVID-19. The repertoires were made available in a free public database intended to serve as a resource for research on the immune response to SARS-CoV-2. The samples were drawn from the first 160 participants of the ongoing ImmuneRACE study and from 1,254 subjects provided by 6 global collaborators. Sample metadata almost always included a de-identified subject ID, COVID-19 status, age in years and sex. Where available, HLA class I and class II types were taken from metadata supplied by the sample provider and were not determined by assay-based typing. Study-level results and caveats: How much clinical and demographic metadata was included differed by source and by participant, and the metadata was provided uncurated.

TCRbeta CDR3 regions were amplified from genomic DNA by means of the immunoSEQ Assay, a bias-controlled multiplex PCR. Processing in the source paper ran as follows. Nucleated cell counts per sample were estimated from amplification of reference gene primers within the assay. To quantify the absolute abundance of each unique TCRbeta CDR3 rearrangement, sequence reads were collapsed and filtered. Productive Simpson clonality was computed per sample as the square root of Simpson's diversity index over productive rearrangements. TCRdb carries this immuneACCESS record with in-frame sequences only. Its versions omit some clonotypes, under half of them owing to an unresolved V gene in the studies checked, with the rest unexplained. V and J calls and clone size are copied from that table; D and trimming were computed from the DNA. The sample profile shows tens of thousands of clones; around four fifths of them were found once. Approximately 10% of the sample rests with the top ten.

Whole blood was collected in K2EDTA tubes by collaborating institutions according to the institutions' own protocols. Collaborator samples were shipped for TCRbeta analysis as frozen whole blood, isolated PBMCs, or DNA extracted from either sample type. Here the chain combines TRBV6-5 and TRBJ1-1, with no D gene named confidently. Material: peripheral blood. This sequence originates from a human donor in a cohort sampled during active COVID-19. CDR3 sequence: CASSYRQTTEAFF. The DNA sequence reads TGTGCCAGCAGTTACAGACAAACCACTGAAGCTTTCTTT.